The source of this T cell receptor (beta chain) is a study of graft-versus-host responses after intestinal transplantation. Study-level background: Multivisceral, liver-intestinal, or isolated intestinal grafts were transplanted into recipients.

The CDR3 extends over 14 amino acids. Trimming cost V 8 bases and J 3 bases; bases outside gene matches: 10. Germline CDR1 is SQVTM and CDR2 is ANQGSEA. A note on this clone: What it recognizes is unknown.

The protocol was immunoSEQ multiplex PCR, while the TCRdb copy is restricted to in-frame clones and leaves out a portion. The sample lists 99,000 or so clones, over 75% occurring once. This clonotype was sampled from a human donor who received an intestinal transplant. The starting material was unstimulated CD4+ T cells sorted from spleen or lymph node cells, obtained before intestinal transplant. The V gene is TRBV29-1, the J gene TRBJ1-2; 9 bases agree with TRBD1. The DNA for the CDR3 is TGCAGCTCGAATAACAGGGGGCTAGACTATGGCTACACCTTC. This sequence encodes CSSNNRGLDYGYTF.